These 23 T cell receptor beta chains originate from one sample sequenced in a study of blood T cell repertoires in COVID-19. Sequencing was performed with immunoSEQ multiplex PCR; in TCRdb, only in-frame clones are kept and a portion is missing. The sample shows under 130,000 clones, roughly four fifths of them seen only once. Material: peripheral blood. The receptors originated from a woman in her seventies with acute or convalescent COVID-19.

DNA of the CDR3: TGTGCCAGCAGCCCATACAGGGCGGCCACCGGGGAGCTGTTTTTT. Translating it yields CASSPYRAATGELFF. The chain links TRBV7-2 to TRBJ2-2, with D tentatively TRBD1 (6 bases). Between the trimmed V and J ends, which lost 5 bases and 4 bases, there was a span of 14 bases. The CDR3 is 15 residues long. Germline V gene data show CDR1 as SGHTA and CDR2 as FQGNSA.

The rearrangement uses TRBV28 and TRBJ1-1, with TRBD1 matching 7 bases. In germline, CDR1 is MDHEN, CDR2 SYDVKM. The V gene end was trimmed by 4 bases and the J gene end by 0 bases; junction bases not matched to a gene: 5. The CDR3 has 15 amino acids. The CDR3 loop is CASSSPGTVNTEAFF. Here the CDR3 DNA reads TGTGCCAGCAGTTCACCCGGGACAGTGAACACTGAAGCTTTCTTT.

The chain recombines TRBV6-5 with TRBJ1-2, with D maybe TRBD1 (5 bases). The germline CDR1 and CDR2 sequences are MNHEY and SVGAGI. V lost 2 bases to trimming and J lost 7 bases, with 11 bases between them. The CDR3 loop spans 13 amino acids. The CDR3 bases are TGTGCCAGCAGTTACAAGACAGATCTTGGCTACACCTTC. It is translated as CASSYKTDLGYTF.

The rearrangement uses TRBV21-1 and TRBJ2-5; TRBD1 is the table's D call, not checked against the DNA. TRBV21-1 is a pseudogene locus. The CDR3 extends over 17 amino acids. The CDR3 sequence is CASSNHPDRVRQETQYF. In DNA form, the CDR3 reads TGTGCCAGCAGCAACCACCCCGACAGGGTTAGGCAAGAGACCCAGTACTTC.

The chain uses TRBV4-2 and TRBJ2-4, with TRBD2 matching 10 bases. J gave up 5 bases and V 0 bases, and 4 bases lay outside the gene matches. This CDR3 comprises 16 residues. The germline V gene has CDR1 LGHNA and CDR2 YNFKEQ. CDR3 coding DNA: TGTGCCAGCAGCCAAGATAATCTAGCGGGAGAAAACATTCAGTACTTC. It yields the protein CASSQDNLAGENIQYF.

This sequence joins TRBV4-3 and TRBJ1-5; perhaps TRBD1 as D (6 bases). The germline V gene encodes CDR1 LGHNA and CDR2 YSLEER. Trimming removed 4 bases at V and 0 bases at J, with 10 bases between. The CDR3 contains 15 residues. The CDR3 sequence is CASSPTGNSNQPQHF. For the CDR3, the DNA is TGCGCCAGCAGCCCCACAGGGAATAGCAATCAGCCCCAGCATTTT.

The rearrangement uses TRBV6-2 or TRBV6-3 and TRBJ2-2; D is perhaps TRBD2 (5 bases). CDR3 length equals 13 residues. In germline, CDR1 is MNHEY, CDR2 SVGEGT. Deletions cut 4 bases from V and 4 bases from J, with 7 bases between. The CDR3: CASSLLVTGELFF. CDR3 sequence (DNA): TGTGCCAGCAGTTTACTAGTCACCGGGGAGCTGTTTTTT.

The J gene is TRBJ2-1, the V gene TRBV13; D call uncertain. Per germline, CDR1 PRHDT and CDR2 FYEKMQ (reference sequence). Deletions cut 8 bases from V and 8 bases from J, with 19 bases between. The CDR3 is 14 residues long. The CDR3 region is CASHIFRLSDEQFF. CDR3 sequence (DNA): TGTGCCAGCCACATCTTCCGTCTTTCCGATGAGCAGTTCTTC.

The chain carries TRBV5-1 and TRBJ2-5, with 10 bases aligning to TRBD2. The V and J ends lost 0 bases and 2 bases, in that order; junction bases with no gene match: 4. The CDR3 totals 16 residues. From germline, CDR1 is SGHRS and CDR2 YFSETQ. The CDR3 loop reads CASSLGAGGTQETQYF. DNA of the CDR3: TGCGCCAGCAGCTTGGGAGCGGGAGGGACTCAAGAGACCCAGTACTTC. The full variable domain, completed using reference TRBV5-1 and TRBJ2-5, is KAGVTQTPRYLIKTRGQQVTLSCSPISGHRSVSWYQQTPGQGLQFLFEYFSETQRNKGNFPGRFSGRQFSNSRSEMNVSTLELGDSALYLCASSLGAGGTQETQYFGPGTRLLVL.

The chain is built from TRBV30 and TRBJ2-7, with D possibly matching TRBD2 (5 bases). This CDR3 region has 17 residues. Germline values: CDR1 GTSNPN, CDR2 SVGIG (reference sequence). V was trimmed by 0 bases and J by 4 bases, leaving 22 bases between them. The CDR3 DNA reads TGTGCCTGGAGTGTCTTTGTCCCCGGACCGAGGGAGTACGAGCAGTACTTC. Translation gives CAWSVFVPGPREYEQYF.

DNA for the CDR3: TGTGCCAGCAGTCGGAGGGCTAGCGGGAGATGGCCCGGGGAGCTGTTTTTT. This sequence encodes CASSRRASGRWPGELFF. The chain recombines TRBV27 with TRBJ2-2; 10 bases are shared with TRBD2. Germline trimming cut 5 bases from V and 6 bases from J; bases unmatched to any gene: 12. CDR3 length: 17 residues. Germline CDR1 MNHEY, CDR2 SMNVEV (reference sequence).

The chain uses TRBV6-2 or TRBV6-3 and TRBJ1-1, with 8 bases lining up with TRBD1. The CDR3 loop spans 19 amino acids. CDR1 MNHEY and CDR2 SVGEGT come from the germline V gene. The junction had 22 bases not matched to a gene; V was cut back by 4 bases and J by 6 bases. This chain's CDR3 is CASSSSDRVNSKAFAEAFF. In DNA form, the CDR3 reads TGTGCCAGCAGTTCCTCGGACAGGGTAAATAGCAAAGCTTTTGCTGAAGCTTTCTTT.

CDR3 residues: CASSVEGGYGQPQHF. CDR3 DNA sequence: TGTGCCAGCAGCGTAGAAGGGGGCTACGGTCAGCCCCAGCATTTT. This rearrangement joins TRBV9 to TRBJ1-5, with 7 nucleotides matching TRBD1. This CDR3 comprises 15 residues. Germline trimming cut 0 bases from V and 6 bases from J; bases unmatched to any gene: 6. The germline V gene has CDR1 SGDLS and CDR2 YYNGEE. Using reference TRBV9 and TRBJ1-5 for the parts outside the CDR3, the full variable domain is DSGVTQTPKHLITATGQRVTLRCSPRSGDLSVYWYQQSLDQGLQFLIQYYNGEERAKGNILERFSAQQFPDLHSELNLSSLELGDSALYFCASSVEGGYGQPQHFGDGTRLSIL.

The CDR3 DNA reads as TGTGCCAGCAGCCCCGGACCAGCTAGGAGGCAAGAGACCCAGTACTTC. This sequence encodes CASSPGPARRQETQYF. This chain uses TRBV7-9 with TRBJ2-5; tentative D call: TRBD2 (5 bases). Between the trimmed V and J ends, which lost 5 bases and 2 bases, there was a span of 18 bases. The length of the CDR3 is 16 residues. CDR1 is SEHNR, CDR2 FQNEAQ, per germline (reference sequence).

The chain couples TRBV5-4 to TRBJ2-2; TRBD1 matches at 7 bases. V trimming: 1 base; J trimming: 0 bases; junction bases outside the gene matches: 6. Germline values: CDR1 SGHNT, CDR2 YYREEE (reference sequence). This CDR3 comprises 17 residues. CDR3: CASSLNPGQSNTGELFF. CDR3 DNA: TGTGCCAGCAGCTTGAATCCGGGACAGTCGAACACCGGGGAGCTGTTTTTT.

This clone was seen only once. This chain joins TRBV7-9 and TRBJ1-1; 7 bases agree with TRBD1. The V segment lost 2 bases and the J segment 5 bases; nucleotides outside the gene matches: 5. Germline CDR1 SEHNR, CDR2 FQNEAQ (reference sequence). The CDR3 loop spans 14 amino acids. This CDR3 is CASSLNSGGTEAFF. The CDR3 DNA is TGTGCCAGCAGCTTAAATTCAGGGGGAACTGAAGCTTTCTTT.

The V and J genes are TRBV7-3 and TRBJ1-3; 7 positions match TRBD1. The CDR3 has 12 amino acids. Germline CDR1 SGHTA, CDR2 FQGTGA. The J segment lost 4 bases and the V segment lost 9 bases, leaving 3 bases of the junction unmatched. CDR3 DNA: TGTGCCAGTGGGACAGCCGGAAACACCATATATTTT. This sequence encodes CASGTAGNTIYF.

V and J are TRBV15 and TRBJ1-1, with D possibly TRBD1 on 6 matching bases. Germline lookup yields CDR1 LNHNV and CDR2 YYDKDF (reference sequence). The CDR3 totals 14 residues. The V gene lost 2 bases and the J gene lost 6 bases, with 13 bases spanning the gap. The CDR3 is CATSRPGTQAEAFF. The CDR3 DNA sequence: TGTGCCACCAGCAGACCGGGGACACAAGCTGAAGCTTTCTTT.

This clone was observed a handful of times. The chain joins TRBV3-1 (or the pseudogene TRBV3-2) to TRBJ2-7; 13 positions match TRBD2. The CDR3 has 15 residues. Germline CDR1 reads LGHDT; CDR2 reads YNNKEL (reference sequence). Germline trimming cut 2 bases from V and 8 bases from J; bases unmatched to any gene: 6. CDR3 protein: CASSQPGLAGKQQYF. As DNA, the CDR3 is TGTGCCAGCAGCCAACCGGGACTAGCGGGGAAACAGCAGTACTTC.

This sequence joins TRBV11-3 and TRBJ2-1, with 8 bases identical to TRBD2. CDR3 length: 16 amino acids. The germline V gene has CDR1 SGHNT and CDR2 YENEEA. With 3 bases clipped from V and 7 bases from J, the junction kept 11 bases outside the gene matches. In nucleotides, the CDR3 is TGTGCCAGCAGCTTGGGGGGGTCGCGGGAGGCGAATGAGCAGTTCTTC. The encoded protein is CASSLGGSREANEQFF.

The rearrangement joins TRBV7-2 to TRBJ1-5; 7 positions match TRBD1. J lost 5 bases, V lost 4 bases, and 8 bases had no gene match. The CDR3 sequence is 15 residues long. Germline V gene lookup returns CDR1 SGHTA and CDR2 FQGNSA. The CDR3 loop reads CASSYNKGADQPQHF. The CDR3 nucleotides read TGTGCCAGCAGCTACAATAAGGGGGCCGATCAGCCCCAGCATTTT.

The chain links TRBV14 to TRBJ1-2, with 7 bases fitting TRBD1. Losses at the gene ends were 4 bases for V and 5 bases for J; bases not matched to a gene: 4. The germline CDR1 and CDR2 sequences are SGHDN and FVKESK. The CDR3 is made up of 13 amino acids. CDR3 in DNA: TGTGCCAGCAGCCGGGACAGTTTTTATGGCTACACCTTC. This encodes CASSRDSFYGYTF. The variable domain in full, with the rest retrieved from reference TRBV14 and TRBJ1-2, is EAGVTQFPSHSVIEKGQTVTLRCDPISGHDNLYWYRRVMGKEIKFLLHFVKESKQDESGMPNNRFLAERTGGTYSTLKVQPAELEDSGVYFCASSRDSFYGYTFGSGTRLTVV.

This clone appeared a few times. This rearrangement joins TRBV4-3 to TRBJ1-4; no firm D call. Germline V gene lookup returns CDR1 LGHNA and CDR2 YSLEER. CDR3 length equals 15 residues. With 0 bases removed from V and 0 bases from J, the gap between germline ends came to 5 bases. DNA for the CDR3: TGCGCCAGCAGCCAAGAGCTAGCAACTAATGAAAAACTGTTTTTT. Translated, it gives CASSQELATNEKLFF.